This TCR beta chain was sequenced in a study of control samples from healthy donors and cancer patients. The germline CDR1 and CDR2 sequences are KGHDR and SFDVKD. V was trimmed by 8 bases and J by 0 bases, leaving 22 bases between them. CDR3 size: 18 residues. This table comes from immunoSEQ multiplex PCR, and its TCRdb copy is limited to in-frame clones, with some not included. The table shows more than 100,000 clones, with approximately 90% occurring only once. The material sequenced was blood. The origin of this receptor is a man aged 18 to 29 in good health. The chain employs TRBV24-1 and TRBJ1-5, with TRBD1 as a possible D gene (6 bases). The CDR3 DNA follows: TGTGCCACCACAAATCGGGACACCACCGAGTATAGCAATCAGCCCCAGCATTTT. Translated, it gives CATTNRDTTEYSNQPQHF.